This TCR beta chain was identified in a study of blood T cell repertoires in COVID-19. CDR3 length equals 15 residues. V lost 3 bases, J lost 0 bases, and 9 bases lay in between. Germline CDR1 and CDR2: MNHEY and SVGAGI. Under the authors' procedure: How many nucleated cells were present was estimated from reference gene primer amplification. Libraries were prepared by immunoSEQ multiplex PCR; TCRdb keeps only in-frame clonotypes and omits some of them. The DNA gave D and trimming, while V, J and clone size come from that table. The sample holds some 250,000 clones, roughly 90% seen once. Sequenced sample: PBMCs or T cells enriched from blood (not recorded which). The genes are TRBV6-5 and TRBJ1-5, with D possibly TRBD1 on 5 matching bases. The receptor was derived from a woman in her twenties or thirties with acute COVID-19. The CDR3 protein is CASSYSDSSNQPQHF. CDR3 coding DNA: TGTGCCAGCAGTTATTCAGACAGTAGCAATCAGCCCCAGCATTTT.